Listed below are T cell receptor beta chains from one sample, sequenced in a study of beta chain features in type 1 diabetes. Assay used: immunoSEQ multiplex PCR; TCRdb lists only in-frame clones, some missing. The repertoire holds 250,000 or so clones, with 25% to 30% as singletons. Sequences were obtained from central memory CD4+ T cells from blood. The receptors derive from a man aged 30 to 39 in good health. The CDR3 runs from the conserved cysteine through the conserved F or W. A D gene is named only where the DNA matches it firmly. Clone size is given for some rows only: seen once, a few or many times, or a class if the clone is expanded.

few | TRBJ2-7 | NA | TRBV6-6 | TGTGCCAGCAGTTACTCGAGGTCTTCCGGGAAGCAGTACTTC | CASSYSRSSGKQYF
NA | TRBJ2-5 | NA | TRBV19 | TGTGCCAGTAGTATAAGAGGGGACTTCCAAGAGACCCAGTACTTC | CASSIRGDFQETQYF
NA | TRBJ2-7 | NA | TRBV2 | TGTGCCAGCAGTCAGCAGGTTACCTACGAGCAGTACTTC | CASSQQVTYEQYF
few | TRBJ1-1 | NA | TRBV5-6 | TGTGCCAGCAGCGTACTTCGGCCCCAAAGTGCCGGAGCTTTCTTT | CASSVLRPQSAGAFF
many | TRBJ2-5 | NA | TRBV6-1 | TGTGCCAGCAGCGTATCCCTGTGGGAGACCCAGTACTTC | CASSVSLWETQYF
NA | TRBJ2-5 | NA | TRBV9 | TGTGCCAGCAGCGTAGGGGGCCAAGAGACCCAGTACTTC | CASSVGGQETQYF
few | TRBJ1-1 | NA | TRBV29-1 | TGCAGCGTACCCAGGGAGTTGAACACTGAAGCTTTCTTT | CSVPRELNTEAFF
NA | TRBJ2-6 | NA | TRBV7-8 | TGTGCCAGCAGCTCGGGACGAAGCTCTGGGGCCAACGGCCTGACTTTC | CASSSGRSSGANGLTF
NA | TRBJ2-3 | TRBD2 | TRBV9 | TGTGCCAGCAGCGCGGGACTAGCGGGGGGGACAGATACGCAGTATTTT | CASSAGLAGGTDTQYF
few | TRBJ2-7 | NA | TRBV5-8 | TGTGCCAGCGAAAAGGCAGGGGTCTACGAGCAGTACTTC | CASEKAGVYEQYF
NA | TRBJ2-1 | TRBD1 | TRBV6-5 | TGTGCCAGCAGGCAGCGTTGGGACAGCTACAATGAGCAGTTCTTC | CASRQRWDSYNEQFF
NA | TRBJ2-2 | NA | TRBV30 | TGTGCCTGGACCCCCTTGAGTACGAACACCGGGGAGCTGTTTTTT | CAWTPLSTNTGELFF
NA | TRBJ1-2 | NA | TRBV7-9 | TGTGCCAGCAGCTTGGGGGGCCCCTATGGCTACACCTTC | CASSLGGPYGYTF
many | TRBJ2-3 | NA | TRBV7-2 | TGTGCCAGCAGCCTGATCGGAAGACAGACGAGCACAGATACGCAGTATTTT | CASSLIGRQTSTDTQYF
NA | TRBJ1-5 | NA | TRBV30 | TGTGCCTGGAGTGAGTCCGACAATCAGCCCCAGCATTTT | CAWSESDNQPQHF
NA | TRBJ2-3 | NA | TRBV27 | TGTGCCAGCAGTTTTACTAGCAGAGATACGCAGTATTTT | CASSFTSRDTQYF
few | TRBJ1-1 | NA | TRBV30 | TGTGCCTGGAGTAAAAACACTGAAGCTTTCTTT | CAWSKNTEAFF
few | TRBJ2-1 | NA | TRBV5-1 | TGCGCCAGCAGCTTGGAAACCTCCTACAATGAGCAGTTCTTC | CASSLETSYNEQFF
few | TRBJ2-2 | NA | TRBV2 | TGTGCCAGCAGTGAAGCCTCTCGAGGCGGGGAGCTGTTTTTT | CASSEASRGGELFF
NA | TRBJ2-1 | TRBD1 | TRBV10-3 | TGTGCCACCGCGGTCCAGGGGGAAAACAATGAGCAGTTCTTC | CATAVQGENNEQFF
NA | TRBJ2-5 | NA | TRBV7-7 | TGTGCCAGCAGCTTAGGAGCTGCCAACCAAGAGACCCAGTACTTC | CASSLGAANQETQYF
NA | TRBJ2-3 | NA | TRBV30 | TGTGCCTGGAGACGGCGCTACGGCACAGATACGCAGTATTTT | CAWRRRYGTDTQYF
NA | TRBJ1-5 | NA | TRBV29-1 | TGCAGCGCCGGGCTCCGGGGCAACAATCAGCCCCAGCATTTT | CSAGLRGNNQPQHF
few | TRBJ2-1 | NA | TRBV5-6 | TGTGCCAGCAGCTTCGCTAGACCTTCCTACAATGAGCAGTTCTTC | CASSFARPSYNEQFF
once | TRBJ2-5 | NA | TRBV30 | TGTGCCTGGAGCTCCAAAGGGGCGGTGGTGGAGACCCAGTACTTC | CAWSSKGAVVETQYF
NA | TRBJ1-5 | TRBD1 | TRBV18 | TGTGCCAGCTCGCCCGGGACAGGCAATCAGCCCCAGCATTTT | CASSPGTGNQPQHF
once | TRBJ1-6 | NA | TRBV6-1 | TGTGCCAGCAGTGGGTCAGGGGTCATGATATCACCCCTCCACTTT | CASSGSGVMISPLHF
few | TRBJ2-1 | NA | TRBV25-1 | TGTGCCAGCAGTGAATTAGGTGTAGACTACAATGAGCAGTTCTTC | CASSELGVDYNEQFF
NA | TRBJ2-1 | TRBD2 | TRBV14 | TGTGCCAGCTCACGGACTAGCGGGGGGCTCGGTGAGCAGTTCTTC | CASSRTSGGLGEQFF
once | TRBJ1-1 | NA | TRBV30 | TGTGCCTGGAGAGAGCCGGGGGGTACTGAAGCTTTCTTT | CAWREPGGTEAFF
few | TRBJ2-5 | NA | TRBV10-3 | TGTGCCATCAGTGAAATGTCGGAGACCCAGTACTTC | CAISEMSETQYF
few | TRBJ1-1 | NA | TRBV5-1 | TGCGCCAGCAGCTCCCAAACGGGAAGGGCTGAAGCTTTCTTT | CASSSQTGRAEAFF
NA | TRBJ2-5 | NA | TRBV18 | TGTGCCAGCTCACCACTGAGCACCCAAGAGACCCAGTACTTC | CASSPLSTQETQYF
few | TRBJ2-7 | NA | TRBV30 | TGTGCCTGGAATCCCGGAACAGCTCAGTACTTC | CAWNPGTAQYF
NA | TRBJ1-1 | TRBD1 | TRBV6-1 | TGTGCCAGCAGTGTCAGGGGGCAGGCCACTGAAGCTTTCTTT | CASSVRGQATEAFF
NA | TRBJ1-6 | NA | TRBV6-4 | TGTGCCAGCAGTGACTCCGACATAGCCAATTCACCCCTCCACTTT | CASSDSDIANSPLHF
NA | TRBJ2-3 | NA | TRBV7-2 | TGTGCCAGCAGCTTAGCCCCCGGGAGCACAGATACGCAGTATTTT | CASSLAPGSTDTQYF
few | TRBJ1-2 | NA | TRBV30 | TGTGCCTGGAGTCCCGACGGGAACTATGGCTACACCTTC | CAWSPDGNYGYTF
NA | TRBJ2-5 | NA | TRBV30 | TGTGCCTGGAGTGTAGGACCGTTAGAGACCCAGTACTTC | CAWSVGPLETQYF
NA | TRBJ2-5 | NA | TRBV6-1 | TGTGCCTTAATGTTGAGGGGCGGGGAGACCCAGTACTTC | CALMLRGGETQYF